Shown below are 3 T cell receptor beta chains from a single sample sequenced in a study of siplizumab effects on memory and regulatory T cells. Measured with immunoSEQ multiplex PCR; TCRdb has only the in-frame clones, and not every one. This table has 90,000 to 95,000 clones, approximately 93% appearing once. Material for sequencing was CD8+ T cells sorted from blood. The receptors were sampled from a human donor in good health.

The gene calls are TRBV27 and TRBJ2-7; D possibly corresponds to TRBD1 (6 bases). The V end lost 3 bases, the J end lost 5 bases, and 14 bases lay between the germline ends. Germline loops: CDR1 MNHEY, CDR2 SMNVEV (reference sequence). This CDR3 comprises 14 residues. The CDR3 sequence: CASSFGRGVDEQYF. In DNA form, the CDR3 reads TGTGCCAGCAGTTTCGGCAGGGGAGTCGACGAGCAGTACTTC.

The chain carries TRBV27 and TRBJ1-2, with TRBD1 identical over 7 bases. Trimming took 5 bases from V and 5 from J; bases not matched to a gene: 11. CDR1 MNHEY and CDR2 SMNVEV come from the germline V gene (reference sequence). The CDR3 covers 15 residues. CDR3 DNA sequence: TGTGCCAGCAGTGCCTTAAACAGGGGATCTTATGGCTACACCTTC. The encoded protein is CASSALNRGSYGYTF.

The rearrangement joins TRBV5-1 to TRBJ2-1; 8 nucleotides agree with TRBD2. From germline, CDR1 is SGHRS and CDR2 YFSETQ. Trimming cost V 4 bases and J 4 bases; bases outside gene matches: 10. This CDR3 is built from 16 residues. The CDR3 DNA follows: TGCGCCAGCAGCCCGTTGACGGGAGGGGGTTACAATGAGCAGTTCTTC. It specifies CASSPLTGGGYNEQFF.